This T cell receptor beta chain was captured in a study of CD8+ T cells in alopecia areata. With 6 bases removed from V and 0 bases from J, the gap between germline ends came to 9 bases. CDR1 is SQVTM, CDR2 ANQGSEA, per germline. This CDR3 contains 12 residues. cDNA prepared by RNA extraction and subsequent reverse transcription served as the template for sequencing. TCRdb's table, derived via immunoSEQ multiplex PCR, lists solely in-frame clones and lacks some. The table shows 150,000 or so clones, with around half occurring only once. The sequenced sample was CD8+ T cells sorted from blood, obtained at week 0. The V gene is TRBV29-1, the J gene TRBJ2-7; D is unresolved. The clonotype originates from a human donor with alopecia areata. CDR3 sequence (DNA): TGCAGCGTCAGGTTCCCCTCCTACGAGCAGTACTTC. Translating gives CSVRFPSYEQYF.